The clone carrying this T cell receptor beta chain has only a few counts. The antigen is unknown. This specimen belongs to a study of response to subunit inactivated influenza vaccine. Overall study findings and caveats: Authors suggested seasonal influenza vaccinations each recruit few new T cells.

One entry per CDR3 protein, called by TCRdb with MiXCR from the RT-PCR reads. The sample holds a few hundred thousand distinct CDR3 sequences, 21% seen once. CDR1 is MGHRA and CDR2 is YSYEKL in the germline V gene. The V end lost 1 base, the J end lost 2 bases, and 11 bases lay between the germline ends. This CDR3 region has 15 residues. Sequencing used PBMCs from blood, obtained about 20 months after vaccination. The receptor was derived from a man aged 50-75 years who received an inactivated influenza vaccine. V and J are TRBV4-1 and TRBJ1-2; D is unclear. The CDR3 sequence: CASSQVLEWNYGYTF. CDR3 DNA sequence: TGCGCCAGCAGCCAAGTTCTGGAGTGGAACTATGGCTACACCTTC.